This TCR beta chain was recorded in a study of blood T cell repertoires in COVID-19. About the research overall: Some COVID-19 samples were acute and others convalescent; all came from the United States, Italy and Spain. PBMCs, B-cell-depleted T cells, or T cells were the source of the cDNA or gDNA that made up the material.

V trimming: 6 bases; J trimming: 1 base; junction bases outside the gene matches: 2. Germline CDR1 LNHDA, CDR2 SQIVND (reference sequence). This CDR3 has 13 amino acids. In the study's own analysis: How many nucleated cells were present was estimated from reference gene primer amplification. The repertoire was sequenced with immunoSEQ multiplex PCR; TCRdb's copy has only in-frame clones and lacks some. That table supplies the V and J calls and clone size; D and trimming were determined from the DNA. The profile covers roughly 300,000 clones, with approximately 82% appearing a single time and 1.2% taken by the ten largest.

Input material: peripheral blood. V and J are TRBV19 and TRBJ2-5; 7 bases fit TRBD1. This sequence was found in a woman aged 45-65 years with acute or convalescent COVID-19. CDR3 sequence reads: CASRGTAQETQYF. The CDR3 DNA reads TGTGCCAGTAGAGGGACAGCCCAAGAGACCCAGTACTTC.